This TCR beta chain is from a study of T cells in Graves' hyperthyroidism and ophthalmopathy (dated by TCRdb to the late 2010s). Looking at the study overall: Peripheral blood was collected at initial diagnosis, before any treatment. Thyroid tissue and blood T-cell repertoires from more than 5 Graves' hyperthyroidism patients were also compared in the study. Prospective prediction of ophthalmopathy was tested in an independent validation cohort of approximately 19 hyperthyroidism patients and 15 to 17 patients who later progressed to ophthalmopathy. The paper reports TCR Vbeta CDR3 sequencing of some 140 peripheral blood samples: 40 to 45 ophthalmopathy, 70 to 85 hyperthyroidism and approximately 17 progressor patients. After sampling, hyperthyroidism patients received methimazole starting at 30 mg daily, and ophthalmopathy patients received high-dose intravenous methylprednisolone. The 100 discovery patients were randomly split 7:3 into training and test sets. To identify TCR V-J signatures that set the groups apart, the researchers used a discovery cohort of about a hundred patients, made up of roughly 40 with Graves' ophthalmopathy and 57 with stable Graves' hyperthyroidism. Results the study describes overall, beyond this receptor: Ophthalmopathy was separated from stable hyperthyroidism by a 13 V-J signature model, with over 85% sensitivity and approximately 81% specificity obtained in cross-validation and 80%/75% obtained in testing. Most expanded thyroid clonotypes (frequency above 0.001) were also found in blood, which suggests that blood repertoires may mirror thyroid immune responses. In validation, the model predicted progression to ophthalmopathy a median of approximately 6.3 months before onset, with around 70% sensitivity and around 76% specificity. Sample size was not statistically predetermined, and investigators were not blinded to group allocation.

V and J are trimmed by 4 bases and 5 bases, and the gene matches miss 3 bases of the junction. Spanning cysteine to phenylalanine, the CDR3 consists of 14 amino acids. The CDR3 DNA has 42 bases and is translated from base 1. For CDR1 and CDR2, the germline V gene lists LGHNA and YNFKEQ. Stable Graves' hyperthyroidism was defined as no progression to ophthalmopathy during 18 months of follow-up. Hyperthyroidism patients were newly diagnosed, with disease duration under 2 months, and aged 18 to 65 years. Exclusion was applied to patients with uncontrolled infections, other autoimmune diseases, pregnancy or lactation. Diagnoses relied on clinical symptoms, serum thyroxine and TRAb, thyroid ultrasound and orbital computed tomography. Ficoll-Paque density gradient centrifugation was used to isolate PBMCs from approximately 11 ml of fresh peripheral blood. Total RNA was extracted with Trizol reagent, and quality was checked on an Agilent 2100 Bioanalyzer.

This clonotype was seen only a few times. It has no known antigen specificity. No clone much larger than this one lies a single base away; base qualities are absent. The TCR beta CDR3 regions were amplified from RNA transcripts. A first-round RT-PCR of the TCR CDR3 used the HTBI primer set with the Qiagen OneStep RT-PCR kit. The libraries were constructed in a second round of multiplex PCR and then size-selected and purified. Sequencing of the libraries was done on an Illumina HiSeq2000 using paired-end 100 bp reads. For the original study's pipeline: SOAPnuke was used to process the raw data, with reads discarded if the reads contained adapters or uncalled bases, had a mean Phred below 15, or lacked an exact constant-primer or identifier match. High-quality paired reads were merged using COPE v1.2.5, and each unique nucleotide sequence was defined as a clonotype. Clonotypes were aligned to IMGT TRBV, TRBD and TRBJ reference segments using MiTCR v1.1. Analysis was restricted to V-J combinations with a frequency above 0.0001, which covered 98% to 99.2% of repertoires. A TCS score was defined as the ratio of F50 (clonal expansion) to E x V (chaos), with BLOSUM62-based TCRdist applied between CDR3 peptides within each V-J. Welch's t-statistics and random forest reduced roughly 500 V-J features to 10 to 15, which were used in a naive Bayes classifier (R e1071). The public sequencing data were trimmed at Q25 with fastp and processed into clonotypes with MiXCR by TCRdb, which kept only in-frame beta chains. Rows are combined by CDR3 protein, so each entry shows the most common genes and DNA. The V and J calls were determined by TCRdb, not by the authors. The sample table records 550,000 to 800,000 distinct CDR3 sequences; about 17% of these occur just once. The ten largest clones take up roughly 8% of the sample.

This TCR was recovered from a man in his late teens or twenties with Graves' hyperthyroidism. The rearrangement joined TRBV4-2 to TRBJ2-1; TRBD2 fits 9 bases in the junction. Source material: blood. The nucleotide sequence is given as TGTGCCAGCAGCCGGGCTAGCGGGGACAATGAGCAGTTCTTC. Its product reads: CASSRASGDNEQFF.